This T cell receptor beta chain was profiled in a study of blood T cell repertoires in COVID-19. Study overall: Samples of COVID-19 (acute and convalescent) were obtained from the United States, Italy and Spain.

Data came from immunoSEQ multiplex PCR; TCRdb stores just in-frame clones and leaves some out. This sample has 200,000 or so clones, with around four fifths found just once. This CDR3 contains 14 residues. V gave up 4 bases and J gave up 5 bases, with 13 bases separating them. Looked up from germline, CDR1 is SGHDT and CDR2 is YYEEEE. The sequenced sample was peripheral blood. This receptor was obtained from a man aged 55 to 69 with COVID-19, enrolled during active disease. The J gene is TRBJ1-5, the V gene TRBV5-6; D is ambiguous. The CDR3 nucleotides read TGTGCCAGCAGCGAGGGATTTGCGGATCAGCCCCAGCATTTT. Translated: CASSEGFADQPQHF. Drawing the rest from reference TRBV5-6 and TRBJ1-5, the complete variable domain is DAGVTQSPTHLIKTRGQQVTLRCSPKSGHDTVSWYQQALGQGPQFIFQYYEEEERQRGNFPDRFSGHQFPNYSSELNVNALLLGDSALYLCASSEGFADQPQHFGDGTRLSIL.